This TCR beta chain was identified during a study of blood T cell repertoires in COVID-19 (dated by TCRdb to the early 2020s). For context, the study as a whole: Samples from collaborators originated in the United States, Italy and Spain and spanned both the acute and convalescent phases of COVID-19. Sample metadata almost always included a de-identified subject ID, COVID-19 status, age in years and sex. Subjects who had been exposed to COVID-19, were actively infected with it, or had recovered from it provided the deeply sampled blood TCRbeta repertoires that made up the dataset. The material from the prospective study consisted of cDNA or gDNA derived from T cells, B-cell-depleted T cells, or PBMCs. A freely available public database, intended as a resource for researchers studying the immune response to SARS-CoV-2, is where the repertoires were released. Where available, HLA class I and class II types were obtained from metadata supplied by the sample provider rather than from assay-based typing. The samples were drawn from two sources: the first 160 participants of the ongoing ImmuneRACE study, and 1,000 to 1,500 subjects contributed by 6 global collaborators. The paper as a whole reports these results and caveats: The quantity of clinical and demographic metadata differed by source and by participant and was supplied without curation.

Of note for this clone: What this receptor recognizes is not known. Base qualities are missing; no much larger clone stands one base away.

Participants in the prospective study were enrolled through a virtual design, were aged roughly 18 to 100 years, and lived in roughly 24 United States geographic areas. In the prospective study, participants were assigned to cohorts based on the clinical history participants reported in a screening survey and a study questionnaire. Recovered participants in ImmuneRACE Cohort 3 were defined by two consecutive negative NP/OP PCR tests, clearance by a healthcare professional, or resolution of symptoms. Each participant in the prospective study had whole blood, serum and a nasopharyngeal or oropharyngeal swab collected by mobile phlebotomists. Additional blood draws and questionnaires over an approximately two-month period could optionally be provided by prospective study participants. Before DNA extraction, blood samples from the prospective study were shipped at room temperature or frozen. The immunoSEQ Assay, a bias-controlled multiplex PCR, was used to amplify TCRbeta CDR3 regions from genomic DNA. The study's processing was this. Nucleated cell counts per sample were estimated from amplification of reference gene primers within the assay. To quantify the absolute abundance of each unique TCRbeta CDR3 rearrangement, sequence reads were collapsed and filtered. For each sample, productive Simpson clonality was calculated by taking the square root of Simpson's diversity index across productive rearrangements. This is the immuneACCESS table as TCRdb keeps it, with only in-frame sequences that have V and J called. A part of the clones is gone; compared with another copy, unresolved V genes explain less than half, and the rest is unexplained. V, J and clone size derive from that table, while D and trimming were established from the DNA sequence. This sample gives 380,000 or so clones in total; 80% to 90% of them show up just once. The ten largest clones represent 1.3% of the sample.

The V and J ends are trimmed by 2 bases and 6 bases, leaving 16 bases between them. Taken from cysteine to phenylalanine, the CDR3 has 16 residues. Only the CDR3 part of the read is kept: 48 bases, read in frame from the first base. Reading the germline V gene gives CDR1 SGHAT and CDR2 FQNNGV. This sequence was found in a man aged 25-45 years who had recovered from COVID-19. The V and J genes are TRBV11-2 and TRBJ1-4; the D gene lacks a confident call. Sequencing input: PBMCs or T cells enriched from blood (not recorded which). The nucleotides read TGTGCCAGCAGCTTACTAGCGGGGAGTTTAGATGAAAAACTGTTTTTT. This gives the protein CASSLLAGSLDEKLFF. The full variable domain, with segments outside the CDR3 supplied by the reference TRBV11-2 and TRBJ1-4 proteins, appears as EAGVAQSPRYKIIEKRQSVAFWCNPISGHATLYWYQQILGQGPKLLIQFQNNGVVDDSQLPKDRFSAERLKGVDSTLKIQPAKLEDSAVYLCASSLLAGSLDEKLFFGSGTQLSVL.